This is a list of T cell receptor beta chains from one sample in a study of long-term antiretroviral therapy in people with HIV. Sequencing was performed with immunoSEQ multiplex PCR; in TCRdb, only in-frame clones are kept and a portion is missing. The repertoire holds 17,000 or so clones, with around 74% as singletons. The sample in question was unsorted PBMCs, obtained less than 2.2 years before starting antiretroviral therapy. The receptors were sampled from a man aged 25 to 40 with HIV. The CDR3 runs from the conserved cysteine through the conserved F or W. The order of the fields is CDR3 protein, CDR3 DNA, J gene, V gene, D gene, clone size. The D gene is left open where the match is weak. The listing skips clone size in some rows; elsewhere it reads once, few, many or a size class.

CDR3 protein: CASSVEQGGYEQYF
CDR3 DNA: TGTGCCAGCAGCGTAGAACAGGGGGGGTACGAGCAGTACTTC
J gene: TRBJ2-7
V gene: TRBV9
D gene: NA
clone size: NA

CDR3 protein: CASSDGTVSEQYF
CDR3 DNA: TGTGCCAGCAGTGACGGGACAGTATCCGAGCAGTACTTC
J gene: TRBJ2-7
V gene: TRBV6-1
D gene: TRBD1
clone size: few

CDR3 protein: CASSLALPTSGNAPSGTGELFF
CDR3 DNA: TGTGCCAGCAGCTTAGCCCTCCCTACTAGCGGGAATGCCCCGAGTGGCACCGGGGAGCTGTTTTTT
J gene: TRBJ2-2
V gene: TRBV7-2
D gene: TRBD2
clone size: NA

CDR3 protein: CASSFGGPDGYTF
CDR3 DNA: TGTGCCAGCAGCTTTGGGGGGCCGGATGGCTACACCTTC
J gene: TRBJ1-2
V gene: TRBV7-9
D gene: NA
clone size: NA

CDR3 protein: CASSLEKGAWETQYF
CDR3 DNA: TGCGCCAGCAGCTTGGAAAAGGGGGCGTGGGAGACCCAGTACTTC
J gene: TRBJ2-5
V gene: TRBV5-1
D gene: TRBD1
clone size: NA

CDR3 protein: CASSFGTGGNTEAFF
CDR3 DNA: TGTGCCAGCAGCTTTGGGACAGGGGGAAACACTGAAGCTTTCTTT
J gene: TRBJ1-1
V gene: TRBV11-2
D gene: TRBD1
clone size: few

CDR3 protein: CATTTTGGREKLFF
CDR3 DNA: TGTGCCACCACTACGACAGGGGGGCGTGAAAAACTGTTTTTT
J gene: TRBJ1-4
V gene: TRBV10-3
D gene: TRBD1
clone size: NA

CDR3 protein: CASRGSPKYTGELFF
CDR3 DNA: TGTGCCAGTAGGGGTAGTCCAAAATACACCGGGGAGCTGTTTTTT
J gene: TRBJ2-2
V gene: TRBV19
D gene: NA
clone size: NA

CDR3 protein: CASSIRVDDPTRKLFF
CDR3 DNA: TGTGCCAGCAGCATAAGGGTTGACGACCCAACAAGAAAACTGTTTTTT
J gene: TRBJ1-4
V gene: TRBV7-6
D gene: NA
clone size: NA

CDR3 protein: CASSQDRPYQPQHF
CDR3 DNA: TGTGCCAGCAGCCAAGACAGGCCCTATCAGCCCCAGCATTTT
J gene: TRBJ1-5
V gene: TRBV7-9
D gene: NA
clone size: NA

CDR3 protein: CASSQDPRFSSYEQYF
CDR3 DNA: TGTGCCAGCAGCCAAGATCCCAGGTTTTCCTCCTACGAGCAGTACTTC
J gene: TRBJ2-7
V gene: TRBV14
D gene: NA
clone size: NA

CDR3 protein: CASRFVRDRNTDTQYF
CDR3 DNA: TGTGCCAGCAGATTTGTCCGGGACAGAAACACAGATACGCAGTATTTT
J gene: TRBJ2-3
V gene: TRBV7-3
D gene: TRBD1
clone size: NA

CDR3 protein: CASSLDGGSNQPQHF
CDR3 DNA: TGTGCCAGCAGCCTAGACGGCGGTAGCAATCAGCCCCAGCATTTT
J gene: TRBJ1-5
V gene: TRBV7-9
D gene: NA
clone size: NA